Sequencing of this T cell receptor (beta chain) was carried out in a study of cytomegalovirus exposure and HLA in healthy donors. This clone was observed a handful of times. The V gene's germline CDR1 is MNHNY and CDR2 SVGAGI (reference sequence). The CDR3 totals 16 residues. V trimming: 8 bases; J trimming: 0 bases; junction bases outside the gene matches: 4. Every donor was a healthy person donating bone marrow. PCR involved 60 Vbeta and 13 Jbeta primers. Authors' processing steps: In a later analysis, some 80 million unique TCR beta chains included roughly 11 million shared by two or more donors. Sequencing used immunoSEQ multiplex PCR; TCRdb keeps in-frame clones, though not all of them. The V and J calls and clone size are taken from that table; D and trimming were inferred from the DNA. Among about 110,000 clones listed, 50% to 65% were seen once.

This chain joins TRBV6-6 and TRBJ2-3, with 14 positions matching TRBD2. The sample was PBMCs. This sequence was found in a young man in good health and CMV-seropositive. The CDR3 coding sequence is TGTGCCAGCCGACTAGCGGGGGGGCTGAGCACAGATACGCAGTATTTT. Translating gives CASRLAGGLSTDTQYF.